This TCR beta chain was recovered during a study of T cells after yellow fever vaccination. TCRdb recomputed calls from the 5' RACE reads with MiXCR, one row per CDR3 protein. The sample lists some 350,000 distinct CDR3 sequences; approximately 4% were seen once. Germline CDR1 and CDR2: DFQATT and SNEGSKA (reference sequence). V lost 3 bases to trimming and J lost 3 bases, with 11 bases between them. The CDR3 covers 13 residues. This clonotype was observed a few times. Its matching antigen is unknown. Study-wide results and limits: Bulk-population clonotypes that are abundant could appear as contaminants in FACS-sorted repertoires.

This chain links TRBV20-1 with TRBJ1-1, with D perhaps matching TRBD1 (6 bases). The sample was PBMCs, taken 5 days after the yellow fever booster vaccination. The sequence derives from a man younger than 35 who received the YFV17D yellow fever vaccine. The DNA of the CDR3 is TGCAGTGCTAGGGGGGGGCGAGACACTGAAGCTTTCTTT. Its protein is CSARGGRDTEAFF.